These 5 T cell receptor beta chains originate from one sample sequenced in a study of shared clonotypes between healthy human individuals. Positively selected for CCR7, the CD45RO-negative cells used as naive CD8 cells excluded terminally differentiated effector memory CD45RA+ cells. Clones were sequenced by immunoSEQ multiplex PCR, and TCRdb holds only the in-frame ones, with some missing. This sample has around 1.9 million clones, with just over 90% found just once. Source material: naive CD8+ T cells from PBMCs. Receptors were obtained from a man younger than 35 in good health. Some clones in this sample may be carry-over from other donors' samples.

Comment on this clone: Germline and junction disagree at one end, which may indicate a read error. The chain uses TRBV28 and TRBJ1-2; a possible D gene is TRBD1 (6 bases). Germline V gene data show CDR1 as MDHEN and CDR2 as SYDVKM. The CDR3 sequence is 14 residues long. The CDR3 nucleotides read TGTGCCAGCAGTATCCGACAGGCGAACTATGGCTGCACCTTC. Protein: CASSIRQANYGCTF.

The rearrangement uses TRBV27 and TRBJ2-7, with a possible D match to TRBD1 (6 bases). V was shortened by 4 bases and J by 2 bases, with 12 bases between the two germline ends. Germline V CDR1 and CDR2: MNHEY, SMNVEV (reference sequence). The CDR3 loop spans 14 amino acids. CDR3 coding DNA: TGTGCCAGCAGTTCTAACAGGGAGACCTACGAGCAGTACTTC. It translates to CASSSNRETYEQYF.

The chain couples TRBV4-2 to TRBJ2-7, with no clear D. CDR1 and CDR2 (germline): LGHNA, YNFKEQ. The ends were cut back, 1 base at V and 7 bases at J, with 11 bases in the middle. This CDR3 region has 13 residues. The CDR3 protein is CASSQGSLGEQYF. In nucleotides, the CDR3 is TGTGCCAGCAGCCAAGGATCGCTGGGGGAGCAGTACTTC.

This clone was seen a single time. The rearrangement joins TRBV5-1 to TRBJ1-4; 9 bases agree with TRBD1. This CDR3 contains 14 residues. V trimming: 4 bases; J trimming: 5 bases; junction bases outside the gene matches: 3. From germline, CDR1 is SGHRS and CDR2 YFSETQ. CDR3 protein: CASSPGTGNEKLFF. CDR3 nucleotides: TGCGCCAGCAGCCCCGGGACAGGGAATGAAAAACTGTTTTTT.

V is TRBV4-2 and J is TRBJ2-5; D not resolved. The germline V and J ends were trimmed by 0 bases and 1 base, with 6 bases remaining between them. Per germline, CDR1 LGHNA and CDR2 YNFKEQ. The CDR3 runs 14 residues. The CDR3: CASSQERFQETQYF. CDR3 DNA: TGTGCCAGCAGCCAAGAGCGGTTCCAAGAGACCCAGTACTTC.